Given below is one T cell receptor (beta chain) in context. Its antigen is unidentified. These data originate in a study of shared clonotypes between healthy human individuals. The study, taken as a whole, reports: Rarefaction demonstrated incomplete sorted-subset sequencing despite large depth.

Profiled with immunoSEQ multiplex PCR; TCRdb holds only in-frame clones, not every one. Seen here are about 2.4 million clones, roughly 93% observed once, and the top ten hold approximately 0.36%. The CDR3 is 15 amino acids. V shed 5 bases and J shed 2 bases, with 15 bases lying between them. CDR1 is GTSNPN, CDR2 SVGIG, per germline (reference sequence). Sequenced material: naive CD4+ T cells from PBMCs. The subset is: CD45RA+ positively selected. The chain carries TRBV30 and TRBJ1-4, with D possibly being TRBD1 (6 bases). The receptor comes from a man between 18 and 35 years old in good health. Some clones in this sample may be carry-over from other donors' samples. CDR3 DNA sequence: TGTGCCTGGCGACAAAACAGGGTTACTAATGAAAAACTGTTTTTT. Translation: CAWRQNRVTNEKLFF.